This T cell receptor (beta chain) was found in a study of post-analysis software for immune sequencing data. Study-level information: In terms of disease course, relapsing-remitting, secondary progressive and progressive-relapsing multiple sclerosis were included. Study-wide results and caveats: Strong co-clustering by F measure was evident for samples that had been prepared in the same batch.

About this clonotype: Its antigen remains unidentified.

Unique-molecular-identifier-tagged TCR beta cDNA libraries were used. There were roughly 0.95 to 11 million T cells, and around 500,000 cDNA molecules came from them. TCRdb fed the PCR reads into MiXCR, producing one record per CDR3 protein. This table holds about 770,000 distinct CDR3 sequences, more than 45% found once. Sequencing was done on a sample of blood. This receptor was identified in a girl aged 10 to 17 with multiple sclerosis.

This CDR3 is CASSYSSKQGEWNTQYF. In nucleotides, the CDR3 is TGTGCCAGCAGTTACTCGTCCAAACAGGGCGAATGGAATACGCAGTATTTT. The V gene is TRBV6-6, the J gene TRBJ2-3, with D perhaps TRBD1 (6 bases). Deletions cut 0 bases from V and 7 bases from J, with 20 bases between. Germline CDR1 is MNHNY and CDR2 is SVGAGI (reference sequence). The CDR3 runs to 17 residues.